This T cell receptor beta chain was documented in a study of blood T cell repertoires in COVID-19. Turning to the study itself: Material from acute and convalescent COVID-19 was sourced from the United States, Italy and Spain. From T cells, B-cell-depleted T cells, or PBMCs came the material, which was cDNA or gDNA.

Authors' methods: Researchers report that nucleated cell counts were estimated from reference gene primer amplification. The method was immunoSEQ multiplex PCR; TCRdb's version includes in-frame clones alone and lacks a portion of them. V, J and clone size reflect that table, while D and trimming were determined from the DNA. The sample includes nearly 45,000 clones, about 86% seen only once; the top ten take 35% to 50%. CDR1 and CDR2 from the germline V gene are SGHVS and FQNEAQ. The V gene end was trimmed by 1 base and the J gene end by 3 bases; junction bases not matched to a gene: 5. The CDR3 is 16 amino acids.

Sequenced sample: peripheral blood. This chain links TRBV7-8 with TRBJ2-1, with 8 nucleotides matching TRBD2. The receptor's source is a human donor in a cohort sampled during active COVID-19. The CDR3 is CASSLVRGGGYNEQFF. CDR3 sequence (DNA): TGTGCCAGCAGCTTAGTCCGGGGGGGCGGCTACAATGAGCAGTTCTTC.